The 17 T cell receptor beta chains given below trace back to one sample, sequenced in a study of beta chain features in type 1 diabetes. Reverse transcription of all isolated RNA meant that expressed TCRB transcripts were sequenced. Produced via immunoSEQ multiplex PCR; TCRdb's table is partial and in-frame only. The sample yields fewer than 350,000 clones, roughly a fifth seen once. The sample taken for sequencing was naive CD4+ T cells from blood. The receptors were gathered from a woman aged 18 to 35 in good health.

This clone showed up just a few times. Different DNA sequences within this sample yield the same CDR3. The chain couples TRBV5-1 to TRBJ2-7; D not resolved. The CDR3 runs 12 residues. Germline CDR1 SGHRS, CDR2 YFSETQ. Trimming shortened V by 3 bases and J by 6 bases, and 10 bases separated the two germline ends. The CDR3 loop reads CASSYPGSEQYF. CDR3 DNA sequence: TGCGCCAGCAGCTACCCTGGCTCCGAGCAGTACTTC.

The CDR3 spells CASSEYGGPANEQFF. In DNA, the CDR3 is TGTGCCAGCAGTGAATACGGGGGACCTGCCAATGAGCAGTTCTTC. This chain joins TRBV25-1 and TRBJ2-1; tentatively, D is TRBD2 (6 bases). Trimming cost V 0 bases and J 6 bases, with 12 bases left between them. The CDR3 covers 15 residues. CDR1 and CDR2 (germline): MGHDK, SYGVNS.

This sequence joins TRBV7-2 and TRBJ2-6; the D gene is possibly TRBD2 (6 bases). Germline values: CDR1 SGHTA, CDR2 FQGNSA. V lost 4 bases and J 2 bases, leaving 18 bases between the germline ends. CDR3 size: 18 residues. CDR3 residues: CASSSNFIGGAGANVLTF. CDR3 nucleotide sequence: TGTGCCAGCAGCTCAAACTTTATCGGGGGAGCTGGGGCCAACGTCCTGACTTTC. Full variable domain (missing parts from reference TRBV7-2 and TRBJ2-6): GAGVSQSPSNKVTEKGKDVELRCDPISGHTALYWYRQSLGQGLEFLIYFQGNSAPDKSGLPSDRFSAERTGGSVSTLTIQRTQQEDSAVYLCASSSNFIGGAGANVLTFGAGSRLTVL.

The chain employs TRBV5-1 and TRBJ2-2; the match to TRBD1 covers 7 bases. Germline assignment: CDR1 SGHRS and CDR2 YFSETQ. V shed 1 base and J 4 bases; nucleotides not matched to a gene: 4. This CDR3 spans 15 amino acids. CDR3 sequence: CASSLTGTATGELFF. As DNA, the CDR3 is TGCGCCAGCAGCTTGACTGGGACAGCCACCGGGGAGCTGTTTTTT.

The chain carries TRBV9 and TRBJ2-5, with TRBD1 as a possible D gene (6 bases). Trimming removed 3 bases from V and 0 bases from J, with 12 bases in between. CDR1 is SGDLS, CDR2 YYNGEE, per germline. The CDR3 runs to 15 residues. The CDR3 sequence is CASSARQGYQETQYF. The CDR3 DNA reads as TGTGCCAGCAGCGCGAGGCAGGGGTACCAAGAGACCCAGTACTTC.

The table lists this clone with a few counts. The V and J genes are TRBV7-9 and TRBJ2-7; D is ambiguous. Germline CDR1 and CDR2: SEHNR and FQNEAQ (reference sequence). The CDR3 contains 13 residues. Between the trimmed V and J ends, which lost 3 bases and 5 bases, there was a span of 11 bases. The CDR3 here is CASSLARLNEQYF. The CDR3 DNA follows: TGTGCCAGCAGCTTGGCCCGTTTGAACGAGCAGTACTTC.

This clone has more than one count but fewer than ten. The chain combines TRBV9 with TRBJ2-3; D unclear. Germline CDR1 reads SGDLS; CDR2 reads YYNGEE. Trimming cost V 3 bases and J 0 bases, with 11 bases left between them. CDR3 length equals 15 residues. The CDR3 reads CASSERHSSTDTQYF. In DNA, the CDR3 is TGTGCCAGCAGCGAGCGCCATTCTAGCACAGATACGCAGTATTTT.

This clone was seen a handful of times. The chain is built from TRBV4-2 and TRBJ2-3; D perhaps matches TRBD2 (5 bases). The CDR3 is 17 residues long. Deletions cut 0 bases from V and 3 bases from J, with 16 bases between. Per the germline V gene, CDR1 is LGHNA and CDR2 is YNFKEQ. CDR3 amino acids: CASSQDEKLGLTDTQYF. For the CDR3, the DNA is TGTGCCAGCAGCCAAGATGAGAAACTCGGACTTACAGATACGCAGTATTTT.

This clone showed up just a few times. V is TRBV29-1 and J is TRBJ2-5, with 7 bases lining up with TRBD2. Germline CDR1 reads SQVTM; CDR2 reads ANQGSEA. V gave up 4 bases and J gave up 6 bases; unmatched junction bases: 8. This CDR3 contains 13 residues. Here the CDR3 reads CSVVGGDGQTQYF. CDR3 coding DNA: TGCAGCGTTGTGGGGGGGGACGGACAGACCCAGTACTTC.

This clone turned up a few times. The chain couples TRBV4-1 to TRBJ2-5, with 7 bases identical to TRBD1. The CDR3 totals 14 residues. Germline assignment: CDR1 MGHRA and CDR2 YSYEKL. Losses at the gene ends were 3 bases for V and 3 bases for J; bases not matched to a gene: 4. CDR3 in amino acids: CASSHPDREETQYF. For the CDR3, the DNA is TGCGCCAGCAGCCACCCCGACAGGGAAGAGACCCAGTACTTC.

The chain employs TRBV2 and TRBJ2-5; the D is unclear. The germline gives CDR1 SNHLY, CDR2 FYNNEI. Trimming took off 5 bases at V and 2 bases at J, with 12 bases between the two ends. CDR3 length: 14 amino acids. The CDR3 is CASSWATYQETQYF. The CDR3 nucleotides are TGTGCCAGCAGTTGGGCAACTTATCAAGAGACCCAGTACTTC. The full variable domain, with the rest looked up from reference TRBV2 and TRBJ2-5, is EPEVTQTPSHQVTQMGQEVILRCVPISNHLYFYWYRQILGQKVEFLVSFYNNEISEKSEIFDDQFSVERPDGSNFTLKIRSTKLEDSAMYFCASSWATYQETQYFGPGTRLLVL.

This clone was detected only a few times. The genes are TRBV14 and TRBJ1-2; 7 nucleotides line up with TRBD1. Germline V gene sequence: CDR1 SGHDN, CDR2 FVKESK. CDR3 length equals 14 residues. V was pared by 3 bases and J by 6 bases, with 7 bases of the junction left unmatched. The CDR3 protein is CASSQGTAMDGYTF. The CDR3 nucleotides are TGTGCCAGCAGCCAGGGGACAGCTATGGATGGCTACACCTTC.

The chain links TRBV25-1 to TRBJ1-2; D may be TRBD1 (5 bases). The germline gives CDR1 MGHDK, CDR2 SYGVNS. This CDR3 region has 15 residues. The germline V and J ends were trimmed by 2 bases and 4 bases, with 14 bases remaining between them. DNA for the CDR3: TGTGCCAGCAGTGAAAGCCAGGCAAGGGGCTATGGCTACACCTTC. Protein product: CASSESQARGYGYTF.

This chain joins TRBV5-4 and TRBJ2-7; D is unresolved. Trimming cost V 3 bases and J 0 bases, with 7 bases left between them. This CDR3 region has 13 residues. Germline V lookup: CDR1 SGHNT, CDR2 YYREEE (reference sequence). CDR3 sequence (DNA): TGTGCCAGCAGCTCCAAAGCCTCCTACGAGCAGTACTTC. It encodes CASSSKASYEQYF.

This clone was counted between two and nine times. The chain joins TRBV18 to TRBJ1-1, with D perhaps TRBD1 (6 bases). This CDR3 has 15 amino acids. CDR1 is KGHSH and CDR2 is LQKENI in the germline V gene. V was pared by 6 bases and J by 11 bases, with 25 bases between. In DNA, the CDR3 is TGTGCCAGCTCTACGACAGGCCCCATTAGGGGAGACGCTTTCTTT. It is translated as CASSTTGPIRGDAFF.

This clone was picked up a small number of times. The chain is built from TRBV2 and TRBJ2-2, with D hard to call. The CDR3 is 13 residues long. The germline V gene encodes CDR1 SNHLY and CDR2 FYNNEI. Trimming took 2 bases from V and 6 from J, leaving 7 bases between them. The CDR3 spells CASSESTAGELFF. The DNA for the CDR3 is TGTGCCAGCAGTGAAAGCACAGCCGGGGAGCTGTTTTTT.

This chain links TRBV25-1 with TRBJ1-2; 7 nucleotides line up with TRBD1. Germline assignment: CDR1 MGHDK and CDR2 SYGVNS. Trimming took 3 bases from V and 3 from J; bases not matched to a gene: 7. This CDR3 has 15 amino acids. The CDR3 sequence: CASSDATGLYYGYTF. CDR3 DNA: TGTGCCAGCAGTGACGCGACAGGGTTATACTATGGCTACACCTTC.